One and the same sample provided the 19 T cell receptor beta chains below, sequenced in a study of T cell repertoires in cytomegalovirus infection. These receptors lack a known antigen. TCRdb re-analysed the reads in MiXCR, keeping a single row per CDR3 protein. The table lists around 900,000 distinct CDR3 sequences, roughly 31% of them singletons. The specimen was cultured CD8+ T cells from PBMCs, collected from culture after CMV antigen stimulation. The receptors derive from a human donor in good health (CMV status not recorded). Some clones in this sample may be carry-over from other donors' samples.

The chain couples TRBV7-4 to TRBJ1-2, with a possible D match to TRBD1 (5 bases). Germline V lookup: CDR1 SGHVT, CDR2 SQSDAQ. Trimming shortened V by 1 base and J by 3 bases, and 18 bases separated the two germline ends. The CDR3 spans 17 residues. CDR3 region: CASSLEGRWGWDYGYTF. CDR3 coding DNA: TGTGCCAGCAGCTTAGAAGGCAGATGGGGCTGGGACTATGGCTACACCTTC.

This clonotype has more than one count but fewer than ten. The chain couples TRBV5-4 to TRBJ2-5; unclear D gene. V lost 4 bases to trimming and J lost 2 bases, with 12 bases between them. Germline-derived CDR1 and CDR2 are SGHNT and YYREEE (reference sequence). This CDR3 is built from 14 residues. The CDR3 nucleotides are TGTGCCAGCAGCCCCGATACGGGTCAAGAGACCCAGTACTTC. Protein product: CASSPDTGQETQYF.

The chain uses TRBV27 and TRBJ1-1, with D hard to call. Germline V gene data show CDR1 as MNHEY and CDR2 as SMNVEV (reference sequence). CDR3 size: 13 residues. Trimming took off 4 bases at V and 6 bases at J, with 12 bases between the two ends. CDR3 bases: TGTGCCAGCAGTTCTTACCTAAAGGCTGAAGCTTTCTTT. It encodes CASSSYLKAEAFF.

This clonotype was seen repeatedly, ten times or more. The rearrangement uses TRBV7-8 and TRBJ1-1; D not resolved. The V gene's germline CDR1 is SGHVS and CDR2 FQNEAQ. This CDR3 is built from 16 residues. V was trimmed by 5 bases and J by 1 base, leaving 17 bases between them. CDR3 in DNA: TGTGCCAGCAGCGCCGACTACTACTTGGGGAACACTGAAGCTTTCTTT. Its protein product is CASSADYYLGNTEAFF.

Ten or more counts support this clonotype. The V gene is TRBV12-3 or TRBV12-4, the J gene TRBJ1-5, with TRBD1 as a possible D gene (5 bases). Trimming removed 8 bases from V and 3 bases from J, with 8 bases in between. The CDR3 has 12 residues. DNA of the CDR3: TGTGCCAGCGAGGGGCTCAATCAGCCCCAGCATTTT. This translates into CASEGLNQPQHF.

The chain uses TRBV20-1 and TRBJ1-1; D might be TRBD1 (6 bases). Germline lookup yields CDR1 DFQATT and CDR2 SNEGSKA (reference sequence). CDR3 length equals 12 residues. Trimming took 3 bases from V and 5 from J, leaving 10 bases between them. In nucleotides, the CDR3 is TGCAGTGCTAGCGGGACACTGACTGAAGCTTTCTTT. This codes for CSASGTLTEAFF.

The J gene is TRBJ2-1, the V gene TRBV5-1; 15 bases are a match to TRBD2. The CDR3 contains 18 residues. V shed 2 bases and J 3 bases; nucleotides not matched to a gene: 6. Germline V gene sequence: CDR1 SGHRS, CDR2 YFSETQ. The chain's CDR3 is CASSLWTSGGVSYNEQFF. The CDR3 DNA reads TGCGCCAGCAGCTTATGGACTAGCGGGGGGGTAAGCTACAATGAGCAGTTCTTC.

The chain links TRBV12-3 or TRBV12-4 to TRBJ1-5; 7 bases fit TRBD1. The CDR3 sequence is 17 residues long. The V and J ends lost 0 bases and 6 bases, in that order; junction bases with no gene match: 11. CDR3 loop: CASSLAIRGEDGQPQHF. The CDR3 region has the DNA TGTGCCAGCAGTTTAGCGATCAGGGGGGAGGATGGTCAGCCCCAGCATTTT.

The CDR3 spells CASSQNHNEQFF. CDR3 nucleotides: TGCGCCAGCAGCCAGAATCACAATGAGCAGTTCTTC. The V and J genes are TRBV4-1 and TRBJ2-1; D remains unclear. This CDR3 contains 12 residues. Trimming shortened V by 3 bases and J by 5 bases, and 5 bases separated the two germline ends. Germline CDR1 MGHRA, CDR2 YSYEKL.

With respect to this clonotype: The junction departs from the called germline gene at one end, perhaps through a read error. The CDR3 region is CVSSSAKGQNSNEQFF. The CDR3 coding sequence is TGTGTCAGCAGCTCAGCCAAGGGGCAGAATAGCAATGAGCAGTTCTTC. This sequence joins TRBV7-6 and TRBJ2-1, with D possibly matching TRBD1 (5 bases). The CDR3 consists of 16 residues. Germline assignment: CDR1 SGHVS and CDR2 FNYEAQ.

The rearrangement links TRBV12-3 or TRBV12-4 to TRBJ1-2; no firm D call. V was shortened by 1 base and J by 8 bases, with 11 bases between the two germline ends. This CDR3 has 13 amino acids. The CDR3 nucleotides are TGTGCCAGCAGTTTAGTGTCCCTTAGGGGCTACACCTTC. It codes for CASSLVSLRGYTF.

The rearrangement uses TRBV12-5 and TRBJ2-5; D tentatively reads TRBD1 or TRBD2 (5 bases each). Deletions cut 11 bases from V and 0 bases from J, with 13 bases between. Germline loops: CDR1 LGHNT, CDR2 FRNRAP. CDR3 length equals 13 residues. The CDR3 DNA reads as TGTGCTTCGGGACGGACGTACCAAGAGACCCAGTACTTC. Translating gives CASGRTYQETQYF.

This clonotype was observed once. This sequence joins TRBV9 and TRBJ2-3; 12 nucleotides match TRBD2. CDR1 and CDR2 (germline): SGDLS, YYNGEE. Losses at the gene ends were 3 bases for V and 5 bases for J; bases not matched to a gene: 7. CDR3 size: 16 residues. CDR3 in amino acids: CASSASGGANRDTQYF. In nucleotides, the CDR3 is TGTGCCAGCAGCGCTAGCGGGGGGGCCAATAGAGATACGCAGTATTTT.

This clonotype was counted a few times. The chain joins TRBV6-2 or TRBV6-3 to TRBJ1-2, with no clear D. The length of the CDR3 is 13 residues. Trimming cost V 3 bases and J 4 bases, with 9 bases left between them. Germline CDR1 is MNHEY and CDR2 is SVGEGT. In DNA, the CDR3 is TGTGCCAGCAGTTATAGTCAGGTCTATGGCTACACCTTC. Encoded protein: CASSYSQVYGYTF.

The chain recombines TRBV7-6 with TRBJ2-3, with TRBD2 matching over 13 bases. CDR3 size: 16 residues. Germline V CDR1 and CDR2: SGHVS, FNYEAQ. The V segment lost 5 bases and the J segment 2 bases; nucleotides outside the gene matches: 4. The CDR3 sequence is CASSPGTSGITDTQYF. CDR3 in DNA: TGTGCCAGCAGCCCCGGGACTAGCGGGATCACAGATACGCAGTATTTT.

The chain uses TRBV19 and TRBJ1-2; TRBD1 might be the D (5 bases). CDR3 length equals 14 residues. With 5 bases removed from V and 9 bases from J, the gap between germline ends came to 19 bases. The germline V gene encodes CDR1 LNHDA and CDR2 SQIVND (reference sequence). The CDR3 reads CASSPPGDMGRYTF. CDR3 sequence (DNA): TGTGCCAGTAGTCCCCCCGGGGATATGGGGCGCTACACCTTC. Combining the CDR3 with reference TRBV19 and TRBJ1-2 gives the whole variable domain DGGITQSPKYLFRKEGQNVTLSCEQNLNHDAMYWYRQDPGQGLRLIYYSQIVNDFQKGDIAEGYSVSREKKESFPLTVTSAQKNPTAFYLCASSPPGDMGRYTFGSGTRLTVV.

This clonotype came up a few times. The CDR3, as DNA: TGTGCCAGCAGCGCCCTACCCAGAGGGGTCCCCTACAATGAGCAGTTCTTC. This codes for CASSALPRGVPYNEQFF. V is TRBV7-8 and J is TRBJ2-1; D possibly matches TRBD1 or TRBD2 (5 bases each). Germline loops: CDR1 SGHVS, CDR2 FQNEAQ. The CDR3 extends over 17 amino acids. Deletions cut 5 bases from V and 2 bases from J, with 19 bases between.

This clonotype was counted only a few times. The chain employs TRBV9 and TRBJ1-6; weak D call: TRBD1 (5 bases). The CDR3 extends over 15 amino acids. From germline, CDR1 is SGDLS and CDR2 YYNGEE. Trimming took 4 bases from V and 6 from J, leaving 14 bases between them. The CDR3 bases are TGTGCCAGCAGCCTCGAGGGACGGTTTAATTCACCCCTCCACTTT. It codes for CASSLEGRFNSPLHF.

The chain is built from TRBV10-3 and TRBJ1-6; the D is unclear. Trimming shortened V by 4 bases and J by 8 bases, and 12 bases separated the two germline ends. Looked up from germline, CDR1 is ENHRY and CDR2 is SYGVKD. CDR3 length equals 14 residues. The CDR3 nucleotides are TGTGCCATCAGTGGCCCCGGGAGAGATTCACCCCTCCACTTT. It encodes CAISGPGRDSPLHF.